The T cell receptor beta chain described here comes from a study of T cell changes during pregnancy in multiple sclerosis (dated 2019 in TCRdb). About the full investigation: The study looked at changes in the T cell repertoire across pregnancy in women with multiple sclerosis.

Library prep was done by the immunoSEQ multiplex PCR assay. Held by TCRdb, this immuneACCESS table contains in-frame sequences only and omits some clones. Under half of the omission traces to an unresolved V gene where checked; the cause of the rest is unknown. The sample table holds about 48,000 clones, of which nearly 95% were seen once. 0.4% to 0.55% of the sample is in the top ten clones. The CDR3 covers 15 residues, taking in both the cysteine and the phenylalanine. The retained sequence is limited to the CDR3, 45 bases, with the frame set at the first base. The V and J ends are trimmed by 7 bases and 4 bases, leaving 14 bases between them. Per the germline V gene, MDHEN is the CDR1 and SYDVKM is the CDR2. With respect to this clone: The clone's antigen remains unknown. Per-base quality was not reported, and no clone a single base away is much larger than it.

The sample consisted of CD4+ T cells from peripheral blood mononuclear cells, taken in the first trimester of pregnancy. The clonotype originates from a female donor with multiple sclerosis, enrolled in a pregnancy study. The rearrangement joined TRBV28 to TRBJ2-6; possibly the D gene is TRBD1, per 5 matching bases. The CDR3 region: CASTSQGTGANVLTF. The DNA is TGTGCCAGCACCTCTCAGGGAACCGGGGCCAACGTCCTGACTTTC.